These 4 T cell receptor beta chains originate from one sample sequenced in a study of vaccination effects on CD4 cells after COVID-19. CD4+ T cells were isolated after nine to ten days of culture. These receptors have no identified antigens. Clones were sequenced by immunoSEQ multiplex PCR, and TCRdb holds only the in-frame ones, with some missing. The table includes about 74,000 clones, roughly three quarters detected once. The sample in question was CD4+ T cells from PBMCs cultured without peptide, obtained before COVID-19 vaccination. The source of these receptors is a human donor who received a COVID-19 vaccine.

A few counts support this clone. The chain combines TRBV11-2 with TRBJ1-6, with TRBD1 identical over 9 bases. This CDR3 is built from 15 residues. From germline, CDR1 is SGHAT and CDR2 FQNNGV. V lost 5 bases and J lost 8; bases outside the gene matches: 7. The CDR3: CASSQITGGHSPLHF. In DNA, the CDR3 is TGTGCCAGCAGCCAAATCACAGGGGGCCATTCACCCCTCCACTTT. The variable domain in full, completed from reference TRBV11-2 and TRBJ1-6, reads EAGVAQSPRYKIIEKRQSVAFWCNPISGHATLYWYQQILGQGPKLLIQFQNNGVVDDSQLPKDRFSAERLKGVDSTLKIQPAKLEDSAVYLCASSQITGGHSPLHFGNGTRLTVT.

The rearrangement links TRBV29-1 to TRBJ1-4, with 7 bases fitting TRBD1. After removal of 6 bases from V and 8 bases from J, the junction contained 6 bases not matched to a gene. CDR3 length: 12 amino acids. In germline, CDR1 is SQVTM, CDR2 ANQGSEA. DNA for the CDR3: TGCAGCGTCCGACAGGGTCGGGAAAAACTGTTTTTT. Translating gives CSVRQGREKLFF.

This sequence joins TRBV28 and TRBJ1-1; D not certain. CDR1 is MDHEN and CDR2 is SYDVKM in the germline V gene. This CDR3 is built from 15 residues. Trimming shortened V by 1 base and J by 3 bases, and 12 bases separated the two germline ends. CDR3 region: CASSLLGGADTEAFF. The CDR3 DNA follows: TGTGCCAGCAGTTTATTGGGAGGTGCGGACACTGAAGCTTTCTTT.

The chain carries TRBV30 and TRBJ2-1; 14 bases line up with TRBD2. Losses at the gene ends were 1 base for V and 7 bases for J; bases not matched to a gene: 3. This CDR3 is built from 15 residues. Per the germline V gene, CDR1 is GTSNPN and CDR2 is SVGIG (reference sequence). In DNA form, the CDR3 reads TGTGCCTGGAGTGCGGGACTAGCGGGGGCTAATGAGCAGTTCTTC. Translation: CAWSAGLAGANEQFF.